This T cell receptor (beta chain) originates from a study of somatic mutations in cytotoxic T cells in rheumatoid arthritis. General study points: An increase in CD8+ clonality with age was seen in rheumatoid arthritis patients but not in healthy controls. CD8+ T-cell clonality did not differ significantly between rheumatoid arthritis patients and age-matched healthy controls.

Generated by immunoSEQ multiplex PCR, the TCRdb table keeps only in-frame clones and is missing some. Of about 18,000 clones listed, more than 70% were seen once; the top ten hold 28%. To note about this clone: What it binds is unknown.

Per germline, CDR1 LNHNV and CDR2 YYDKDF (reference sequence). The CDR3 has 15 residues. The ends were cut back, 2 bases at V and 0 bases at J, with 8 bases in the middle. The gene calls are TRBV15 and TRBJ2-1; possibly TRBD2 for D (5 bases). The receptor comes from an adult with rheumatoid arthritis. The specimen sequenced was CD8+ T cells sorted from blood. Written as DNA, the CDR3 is TGTGCCACCAGCAGACCTAGCTCCTCCTACAATGAGCAGTTCTTC. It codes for CATSRPSSSYNEQFF.